This T cell receptor (beta chain) came from a study of cytomegalovirus exposure and HLA in healthy donors. In regard to this clone: Antigen unknown.

Clones were sequenced by immunoSEQ multiplex PCR, and TCRdb holds only the in-frame ones, with some missing. The sample has about 360,000 clones, around 86% seen once. Study conclusions and caveats: The tendency of first-cohort TCR clusters to co-occur in the roughly 120 validation repertoires was identified by a subsequent analysis.

The TCR comes from a woman aged 18-35 years in good health and CMV-seronegative. Sequenced material: PBMCs.

The CDR3 is CASSETPGTGDTEAFF. Written as DNA, the CDR3 is TGTGCCAGCAGTGAGACACCCGGGACAGGGGACACTGAAGCTTTCTTT. V gene TRBV6-1 combines with J gene TRBJ1-1, with 10 bases aligning to TRBD1. The CDR3 is made up of 16 amino acids. Germline loops: CDR1 MNHNS, CDR2 SASEGT. Trimming took 3 bases from V and 3 from J; bases not matched to a gene: 7.